The sequence of this T cell receptor (beta chain) was determined in a study of Graves' ophthalmopathy and Graves' hyperthyroidism. Study overall: Ahead of any treatment, peripheral blood was obtained at the initial diagnosis.

As regards this clonotype: Its antigen is undetermined.

Study outcomes and limitations: Blood samples also showed most expanded thyroid clonotypes exceeding 0.001 frequency. Researchers report that a 13-signature model separated ophthalmopathy from stable hyperthyroidism, posting about 88% sensitivity and more than 70% specificity.

Scientists amplified the TCR beta CDR3 regions from RNA transcripts. First-round RT-PCR used HTBI primers; second-round multiplex PCR followed. One entry per CDR3 protein results from TCRdb running MiXCR on the multiplex PCR reads. The sample yields some 360,000 distinct CDR3 sequences, about a sixth seen once. Symptoms, serum thyroxine and TRAb, thyroid ultrasound, and orbital computed tomography formed the diagnostic basis. The CDR3 is 14 amino acids. Germline V lookup: CDR1 MNHEY, CDR2 SMNVEV (reference sequence). Trimming pared 4 bases from V and 5 bases from J, leaving 15 bases between. This clonotype originated in an adult woman with stable Graves' hyperthyroidism. The chain joins TRBV27 to TRBJ2-7; weak D call: TRBD1 (6 bases). Input material: peripheral blood. The CDR3 is CASSYRTAFDEQYF. CDR3 bases: TGTGCCAGCAGTTACCGGACAGCCTTCGACGAGCAGTACTTC.